Below, 7 T cell receptor beta chains from the same sample are listed, as sequenced in a study of shared clonotypes between healthy human individuals. Generated by immunoSEQ multiplex PCR, the TCRdb table keeps only in-frame clones and is missing some. The sample includes just over 2,000,000 clones, less than 95% of them seen just once. It was CD45RO-negative cells, positively selected for CCR7, that made up naive CD8 cells, with terminally differentiated effector memory CD45RA+ cells excluded. Sample: naive CD8+ T cells sorted from blood. These receptors came from a man in his late teens or twenties in good health.

Concerning this clone itself: The same CDR3 arises from other DNA sequences in this sample as well. The rearrangement joins TRBV19 to TRBJ2-7, with D hard to call. The germline V gene has CDR1 LNHDA and CDR2 SQIVND (reference sequence). V was trimmed by 1 base and J by 3 bases, leaving 7 bases between them. This CDR3 has 13 residues. CDR3 DNA: TGTGCCAGTAGTATAGCTGCAGGCTACGAGCAGTACTTC. This sequence encodes CASSIAAGYEQYF. The full variable domain, rest sourced from reference TRBV19 and TRBJ2-7, is DGGITQSPKYLFRKEGQNVTLSCEQNLNHDAMYWYRQDPGQGLRLIYYSQIVNDFQKGDIAEGYSVSREKKESFPLTVTSAQKNPTAFYLCASSIAAGYEQYFGPGTRLTVT.

V and J are TRBV19 and TRBJ2-3; the D gene is possibly TRBD2 (5 bases). V shed 4 bases and J shed 6 bases, with 11 bases lying between them. The CDR3 is 13 residues long. From germline, CDR1 is LNHDA and CDR2 SQIVND (reference sequence). CDR3 loop: CASSNRGLDTQYF. CDR3 coding DNA: TGTGCCAGTAGTAACCGGGGATTGGATACGCAGTATTTT.

As to this clone: Other DNA sequences in the sample encode the same CDR3. The chain has TRBV28 and TRBJ2-7; D is unresolved. The germline V and J ends were trimmed by 5 bases and 3 bases, with 5 bases remaining between them. The CDR3 consists of 11 residues. Germline V gene sequence: CDR1 MDHEN, CDR2 SYDVKM. CDR3 protein: CASSLIYEQYF. The CDR3 region has the DNA TGTGCCAGCAGTCTGATCTACGAGCAGTACTTC.

The chain carries TRBV7-8 and TRBJ2-2; weak D call: TRBD1 (5 bases). The CDR3 is 13 residues long. The germline V gene encodes CDR1 SGHVS and CDR2 FQNEAQ. Deletions cut 8 bases from V and 6 bases from J, with 13 bases between. CDR3 sequence: CASQGWGPGELFF. DNA for the CDR3: TGTGCCAGCCAGGGATGGGGCCCCGGGGAGCTGTTTTTT. The full variable domain, its missing parts supplied by reference TRBV7-8 and TRBJ2-2, is GAGVSQSPRYKVAKRGQDVALRCDPISGHVSLFWYQQALGQGPEFLTYFQNEAQLDKSGLPSDRFFAERPEGSVSTLKIQRTQQEDSAVYLCASQGWGPGELFFGEGSRLTVL.

Worth noting for this clone: Other DNA variants within this sample encode the same CDR3. This chain links TRBV7-9 with TRBJ2-3; D unclear. CDR1 and CDR2 from the germline V gene are SEHNR and FQNEAQ (reference sequence). Trimming stripped 3 bases from V and 4 bases from J, with 2 bases between. The CDR3 loop spans 11 amino acids. The CDR3 protein is CASSLPDTQYF. Here the CDR3 DNA reads TGTGCCAGCAGCTTGCCAGATACGCAGTATTTT.

This clone was recorded once. The same CDR3 arises from other DNA sequences in this sample as well. The V call is TRBV7-9, the J call TRBJ2-7, with D tentatively TRBD1 (6 bases). The CDR3 has 13 residues. The ends were cut back, 4 bases at V and 3 bases at J, with 10 bases in the middle. Germline V gene data show CDR1 as SEHNR and CDR2 as FQNEAQ (reference sequence). CDR3 amino acids: CASSSGQLYEQYF. The DNA for the CDR3 is TGTGCCAGCAGCTCCGGACAGCTCTACGAGCAGTACTTC.

This chain links TRBV10-3 with TRBJ1-3; D remains unclear. This CDR3 has 19 amino acids. Trimming took off 2 bases at V and 0 bases at J, with 20 bases between the two ends. In germline, CDR1 is ENHRY, CDR2 SYGVKD. The CDR3 nucleotides read TGTGCCATCAGTGAGATCCGGGTTCAATTTTACAACTCTGGAAACACCATATATTTT. Translating it yields CAISEIRVQFYNSGNTIYF.